Below, 7 T cell receptor beta chains from the same sample are listed, as sequenced in a study of regulatory T cells in long-lasting Graves disease. The time point: newly diagnosed GD, antithyroid drugs for less than 3 months. Isolated PBMC RNA provided the starting material for the TCR library. Construction of TCR beta libraries relied on iRepertoire HTBI primers and on Arm-PCR targeting CDR3 regions. Each CDR3 protein gets one entry after TCRdb re-called the multiplex PCR reads with MiXCR. The sample has 450,000 to 500,000 distinct CDR3 sequences, under 20% seen once. The data also belong to a second study, concerning T cells in Graves' hyperthyroidism and ophthalmopathy.

The sample here was peripheral blood mononuclear cells (PBMCs), taken at new diagnosis, from a patient treated with antithyroid drugs. These receptors originate from a man aged 35 to 55 with Graves disease.

The V gene is TRBV14, the J gene TRBJ2-1; the D gene is possibly TRBD2 (5 bases). The germline CDR1 and CDR2 sequences are SGHDN and FVKESK. With 1 base removed from V and 6 bases from J, the gap between germline ends came to 22 bases. This CDR3 contains 18 residues. This CDR3 is CASSQARGSRRYANEQFF. CDR3 nucleotide sequence: TGTGCCAGCAGCCAAGCACGAGGGTCAAGGCGATACGCCAATGAGCAGTTCTTC.

About this clonotype itself: One end of the junction does not line up with germline, which may come from a read error. The V call is TRBV4-1, the J call TRBJ1-6; TRBD1 is a possible D gene (5 bases). CDR3 length: 14 residues. Looked up from germline, CDR1 is MGHRA and CDR2 is YSYEKL. As DNA, the CDR3 is TGCGCCAGCAGCACCCGGGGCTTAAATTCACCCTTCCACTTT. The encoded protein is CASSTRGLNSPFHF.

This clonotype was seen more than once but under ten times. This chain uses TRBV12-3 or TRBV12-4 with TRBJ1-3; the D gene is possibly TRBD1 (6 bases). The CDR3 sequence is 17 residues long. Deletions cut 8 bases from V and 0 bases from J, with 20 bases between. The CDR3 sequence: CASGPVGGAPSGNTIYF. In DNA form, the CDR3 reads TGTGCCAGCGGTCCGGTTGGGGGGGCTCCCTCTGGAAACACCATATATTTT.

This clonotype was observed a handful of times. V and J are TRBV20-1 and TRBJ2-3; perhaps TRBD2 as D (5 bases). V lost 3 bases and J 4 bases, leaving 14 bases between the germline ends. CDR1 and CDR2 (germline): DFQATT, SNEGSKA (reference sequence). The CDR3 covers 14 residues. CDR3 in DNA: TGCAGTGCTAGCCCGCCCGACGGGGCAGATACGCAGTATTTT. It codes for CSASPPDGADTQYF.

The chain is built from TRBV14 and TRBJ2-3, with D perhaps matching TRBD2 (5 bases). CDR3 length: 23 amino acids. Trimming removed 1 base at V and 1 base at J, with 33 bases between. Germline V gene data show CDR1 as SGHDN and CDR2 as FVKESK. CDR3 sequence: CASSQVRAERWRGYTPRTDTQYF. CDR3 bases: TGTGCCAGCAGCCAAGTGAGGGCGGAACGTTGGAGAGGGTATACCCCTCGCACAGATACGCAGTATTTT.

This clonotype was seen many times. The V call is TRBV11-1, the J call TRBJ2-2, with TRBD2 matching 10 bases. CDR3 length equals 14 residues. Trimming at V came to 6 bases and at J to 7 bases, leaving 5 bases not matched to a gene. Germline V CDR1 and CDR2: SGHAT, FQDESV (reference sequence). In nucleotides, the CDR3 is TGTGCCAGCAGGGTGGGACTAGCGATCGGGGAGCTGTTTTTT. Translation gives CASRVGLAIGELFF. The whole variable domain, filled in from reference TRBV11-1 and TRBJ2-2, reads EAEVAQSPRYKITEKSQAVAFWCDPISGHATLYWYRQILGQGPELLVQFQDESVVDDSQLPKDRFSAERLKGVDSTLKIQPAELGDSAMYLCASRVGLAIGELFFGEGSRLTVL.

In its sample, this clonotype was seen many times. J is TRBJ2-5 and V is TRBV20-1, with 15 nucleotides matching TRBD2. V was pared by 5 bases and J by 4 bases, with 2 bases of the junction left unmatched. Germline lookup yields CDR1 DFQATT and CDR2 SNEGSKA (reference sequence). The CDR3 totals 14 residues. The DNA for the CDR3 is TGCAGTGCTTCGGGACTAGCGGGAGGAGAGACCCAGTACTTC. Translating it yields CSASGLAGGETQYF.